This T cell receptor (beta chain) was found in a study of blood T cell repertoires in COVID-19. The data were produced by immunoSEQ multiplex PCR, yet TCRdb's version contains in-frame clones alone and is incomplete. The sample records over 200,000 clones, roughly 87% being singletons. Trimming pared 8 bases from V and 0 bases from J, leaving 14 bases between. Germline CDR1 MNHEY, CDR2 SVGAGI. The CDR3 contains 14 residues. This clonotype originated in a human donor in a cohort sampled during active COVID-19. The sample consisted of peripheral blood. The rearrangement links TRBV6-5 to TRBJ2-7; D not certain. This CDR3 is CASAPGYDSYEQYF. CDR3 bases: TGTGCCAGCGCTCCAGGATACGACTCCTACGAGCAGTACTTC.